This TCR beta chain was sequenced in a study of metastatic and nonmetastatic thyroid tumors. By its share, this clone is medium-sized. V lost 11 bases, J lost 5 bases, and 15 bases lay in between. CDR3 size: 12 residues. Germline V lookup: CDR1 SGHNT, CDR2 YENEEA. TCRdb re-clonotyped the PCR reads via MiXCR. This repertoire shows about 12,000 clones, about 32% found once; its top ten account for over 9.5%. Thyroid surgery was preceded by no treatment in any patient. The sequence came from a female donor with papillary thyroid cancer or a benign thyroid nodule (not recorded which). Some clones in this sample may be carry-over from other donors' samples. The V gene is TRBV11-3, the J gene TRBJ1-1, with a weak D call TRBD1 (6 bases). The sequenced material came from tumor tissue. This CDR3 reads CAVTIGQTEAFF. Here the CDR3 DNA reads TGTGCCGTAACGATAGGACAGACTGAAGCTTTCTTT.